This T cell receptor beta chain appears in the sequencing data of a study of CD8 T cell repertoires and HIV-1 epitope variants. The wider study: The baseline condition was 1M T cells left uncultured.

Clones were sequenced by immunoSEQ multiplex PCR, and TCRdb holds only the in-frame ones, with some missing. In the table there are 4,500 to 7,000 clones, 50% to 75% of which are singletons. On this clone: Antigen specificity is unknown.

This CDR3 spans 16 amino acids. V lost 2 bases and J lost 4; bases outside the gene matches: 10. Germline CDR1 SGHRS, CDR2 YFSETQ. The sample taken for sequencing was cultured CD8+ T cells derived from PBMCs. The chain uses TRBV5-1 and TRBJ1-2, with TRBD1 matching 8 bases. This receptor was taken from a male donor with HIV. Written as DNA, the CDR3 is TGCGCCAGCAGCTTAACACCGACAGGGGAACTCTATGGCTACACCTTC. The encoded protein is CASSLTPTGELYGYTF.